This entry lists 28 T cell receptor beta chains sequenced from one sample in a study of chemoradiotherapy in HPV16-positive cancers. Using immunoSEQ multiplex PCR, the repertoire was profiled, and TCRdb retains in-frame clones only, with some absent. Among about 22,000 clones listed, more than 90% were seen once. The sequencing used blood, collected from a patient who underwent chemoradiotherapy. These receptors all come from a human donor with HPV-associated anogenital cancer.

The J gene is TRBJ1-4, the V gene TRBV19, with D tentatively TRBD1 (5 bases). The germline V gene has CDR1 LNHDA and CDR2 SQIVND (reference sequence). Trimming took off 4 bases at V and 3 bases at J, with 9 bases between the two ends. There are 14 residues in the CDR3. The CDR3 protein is CASSTQGANEKLFF. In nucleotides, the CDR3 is TGTGCCAGTAGTACCCAGGGAGCTAATGAAAAACTGTTTTTT. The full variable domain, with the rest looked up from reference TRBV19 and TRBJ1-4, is DGGITQSPKYLFRKEGQNVTLSCEQNLNHDAMYWYRQDPGQGLRLIYYSQIVNDFQKGDIAEGYSVSREKKESFPLTVTSAQKNPTAFYLCASSTQGANEKLFFGSGTQLSVL.

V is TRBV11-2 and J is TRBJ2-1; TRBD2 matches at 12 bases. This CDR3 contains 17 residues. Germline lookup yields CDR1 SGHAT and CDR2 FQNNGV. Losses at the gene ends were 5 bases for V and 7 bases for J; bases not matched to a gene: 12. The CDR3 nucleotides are TGTGCCAGCAGCCATCAGGCGCTAGCGGGAGGGCCGAATGAGCAGTTCTTC. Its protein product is CASSHQALAGGPNEQFF.

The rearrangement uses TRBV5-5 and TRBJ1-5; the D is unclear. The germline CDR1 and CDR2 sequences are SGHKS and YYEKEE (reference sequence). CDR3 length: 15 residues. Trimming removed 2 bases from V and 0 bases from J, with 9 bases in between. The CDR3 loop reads CASSFEFLSNQPQHF. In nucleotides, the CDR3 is TGTGCCAGCAGCTTTGAGTTTCTTAGCAATCAGCCCCAGCATTTT.

CDR3 nucleotide sequence: TGCGCCAGCAGCTCGGGACAGGAATCCTACGAGCAGTACTTC. Protein: CASSSGQESYEQYF. The chain joins TRBV5-1 to TRBJ2-7; 8 bases match TRBD1. In germline, CDR1 is SGHRS, CDR2 YFSETQ. The CDR3 length is 14 residues. J was trimmed by 1 base and V by 3 bases; bases with no gene match: 3. The full variable domain, its missing parts supplied by reference TRBV5-1 and TRBJ2-7, is KAGVTQTPRYLIKTRGQQVTLSCSPISGHRSVSWYQQTPGQGLQFLFEYFSETQRNKGNFPGRFSGRQFSNSRSEMNVSTLELGDSALYLCASSSGQESYEQYFGPGTRLTVT.

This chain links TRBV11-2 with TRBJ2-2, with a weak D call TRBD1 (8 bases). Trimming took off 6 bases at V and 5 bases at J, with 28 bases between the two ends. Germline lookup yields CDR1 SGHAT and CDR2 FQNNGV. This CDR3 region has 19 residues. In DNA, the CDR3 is TGTGCCAGCAGGGTTGACAGGGGACTAACATATGGTTCGACCGGGGAGCTGTTTTTT. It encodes CASRVDRGLTYGSTGELFF.

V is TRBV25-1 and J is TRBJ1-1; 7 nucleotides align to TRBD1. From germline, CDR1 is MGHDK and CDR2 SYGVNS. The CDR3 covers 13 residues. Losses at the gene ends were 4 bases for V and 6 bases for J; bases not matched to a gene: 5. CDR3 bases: TGTGCCAGCAGTGTACAGGGGAGGGCTGAAGCTTTCTTT. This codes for CASSVQGRAEAFF.

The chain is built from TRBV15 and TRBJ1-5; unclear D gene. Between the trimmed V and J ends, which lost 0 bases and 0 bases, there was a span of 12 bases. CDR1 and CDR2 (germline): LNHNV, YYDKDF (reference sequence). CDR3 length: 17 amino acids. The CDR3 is CATSRDSWRYSNQPQHF. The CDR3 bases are TGTGCCACCAGCAGAGATTCTTGGAGATATAGCAATCAGCCCCAGCATTTT.

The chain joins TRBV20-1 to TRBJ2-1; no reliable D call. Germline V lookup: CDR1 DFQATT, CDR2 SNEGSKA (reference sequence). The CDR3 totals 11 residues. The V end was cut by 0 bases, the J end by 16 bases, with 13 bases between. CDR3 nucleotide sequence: TGCAGTGCTAGAGATCTACGGAACCTCTTCTTC. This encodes CSARDLRNLFF.

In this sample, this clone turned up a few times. In DNA form, the CDR3 reads TGCGCCAGCAGCCTCACCAGAGGCCGAATGCCACATGGCTACACCTTC. It translates to CASSLTRGRMPHGYTF. The rearrangement joins TRBV4-1 to TRBJ1-2; D gene unclear. Germline values: CDR1 MGHRA, CDR2 YSYEKL. V was shortened by 4 bases and J by 6 bases, with 21 bases between the two germline ends. CDR3 length equals 16 residues.

CDR3 DNA sequence: TGTGCCAGCAGCGAGACAGGCACCAAAACCAATCAGCCCCAGCATTTT. Its translation is CASSETGTKTNQPQHF. This chain joins TRBV5-4 and TRBJ1-5, with D perhaps TRBD1 (6 bases). The CDR3 spans 16 residues. The V end was cut by 4 bases, the J end by 3 bases, with 17 bases between. Germline V gene data show CDR1 as SGHNT and CDR2 as YYREEE (reference sequence). Using reference TRBV5-4 and TRBJ1-5 for the parts outside the CDR3, the full variable domain is ETGVTQSPTHLIKTRGQQVTLRCSSQSGHNTVSWYQQALGQGPQFIFQYYREEENGRGNFPPRFSGLQFPNYSSELNVNALELDDSALYLCASSETGTKTNQPQHFGDGTRLSIL.

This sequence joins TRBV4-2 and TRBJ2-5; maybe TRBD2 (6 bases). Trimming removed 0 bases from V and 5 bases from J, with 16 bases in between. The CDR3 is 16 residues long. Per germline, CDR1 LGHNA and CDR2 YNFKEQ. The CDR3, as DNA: TGTGCCAGCAGCCAAGAAGTACTAGTGGGGGGTGAGACCCAGTACTTC. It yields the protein CASSQEVLVGGETQYF.

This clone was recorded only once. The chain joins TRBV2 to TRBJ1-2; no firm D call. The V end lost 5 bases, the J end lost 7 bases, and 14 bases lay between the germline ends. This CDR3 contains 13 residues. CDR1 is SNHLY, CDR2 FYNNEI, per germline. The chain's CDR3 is CASSSGQPSGYTF. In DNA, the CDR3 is TGTGCCAGCAGTTCGGGCCAACCAAGTGGCTACACCTTC.

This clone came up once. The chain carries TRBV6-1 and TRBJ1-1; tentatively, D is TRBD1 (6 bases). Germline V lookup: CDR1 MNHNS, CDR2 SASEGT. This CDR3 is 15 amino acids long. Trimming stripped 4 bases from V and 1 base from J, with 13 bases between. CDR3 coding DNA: TGTGCCAGCAGTGCACACAGGGAAGGGAACACTGAAGCTTTCTTT. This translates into CASSAHREGNTEAFF.

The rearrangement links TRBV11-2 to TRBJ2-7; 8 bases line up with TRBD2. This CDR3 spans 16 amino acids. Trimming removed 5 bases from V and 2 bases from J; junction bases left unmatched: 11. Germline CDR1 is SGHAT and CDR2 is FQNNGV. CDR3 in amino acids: CASSDAGGMRTYEQYF. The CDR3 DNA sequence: TGTGCCAGCAGCGACGCGGGGGGAATGCGTACCTACGAGCAGTACTTC.

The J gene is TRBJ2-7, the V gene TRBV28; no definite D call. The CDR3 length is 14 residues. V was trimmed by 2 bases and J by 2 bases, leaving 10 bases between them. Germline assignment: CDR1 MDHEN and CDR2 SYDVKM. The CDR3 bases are TGTGCCAGCAGTTTAGATGGGCTCACCTACGAGCAGTACTTC. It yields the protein CASSLDGLTYEQYF.

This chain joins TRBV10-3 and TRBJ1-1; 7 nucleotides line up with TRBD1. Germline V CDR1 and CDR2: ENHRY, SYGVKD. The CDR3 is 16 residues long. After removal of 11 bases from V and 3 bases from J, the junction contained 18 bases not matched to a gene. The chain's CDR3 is CASSGTAGSEHTEAFF. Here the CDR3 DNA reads TGTGCCTCCTCGGGGACAGCTGGTAGTGAGCACACTGAAGCTTTCTTT.

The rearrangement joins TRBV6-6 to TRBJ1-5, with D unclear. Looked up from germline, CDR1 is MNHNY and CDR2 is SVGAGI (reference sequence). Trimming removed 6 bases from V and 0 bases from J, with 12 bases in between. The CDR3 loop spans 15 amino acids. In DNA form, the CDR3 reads TGTGCCAGCAGCTCGGGTGTAGATAGCAATCAGCCCCAGCATTTT. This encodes CASSSGVDSNQPQHF.

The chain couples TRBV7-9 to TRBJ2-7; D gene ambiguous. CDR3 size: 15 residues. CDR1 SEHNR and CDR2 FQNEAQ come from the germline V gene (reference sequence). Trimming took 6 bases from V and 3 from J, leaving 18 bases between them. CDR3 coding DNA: TGTGCCAGCAGTCCATCAAAGGTGGGATTCTACGAGCAGTACTTC. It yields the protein CASSPSKVGFYEQYF.

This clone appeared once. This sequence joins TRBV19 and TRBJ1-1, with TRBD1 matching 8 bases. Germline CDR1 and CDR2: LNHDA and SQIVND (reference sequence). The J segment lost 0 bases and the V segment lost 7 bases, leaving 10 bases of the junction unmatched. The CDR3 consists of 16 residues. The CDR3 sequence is CASKSGTGLMNTEAFF. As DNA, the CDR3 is TGTGCCAGTAAATCCGGGACAGGATTAATGAACACTGAAGCTTTCTTT.

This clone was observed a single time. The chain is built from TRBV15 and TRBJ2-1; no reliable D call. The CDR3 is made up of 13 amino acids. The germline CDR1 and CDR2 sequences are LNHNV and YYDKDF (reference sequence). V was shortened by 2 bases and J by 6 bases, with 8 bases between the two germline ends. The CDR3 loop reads CATSRPFPNEQFF. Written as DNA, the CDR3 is TGTGCCACCAGCAGACCCTTCCCCAATGAGCAGTTCTTC.

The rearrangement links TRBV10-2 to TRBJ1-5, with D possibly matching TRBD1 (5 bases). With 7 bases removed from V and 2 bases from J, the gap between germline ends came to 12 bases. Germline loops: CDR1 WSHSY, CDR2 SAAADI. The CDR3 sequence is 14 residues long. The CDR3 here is CASNGGSGNQPQHF. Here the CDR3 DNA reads TGCGCCAGCAATGGGGGATCGGGCAATCAGCCCCAGCATTTT.

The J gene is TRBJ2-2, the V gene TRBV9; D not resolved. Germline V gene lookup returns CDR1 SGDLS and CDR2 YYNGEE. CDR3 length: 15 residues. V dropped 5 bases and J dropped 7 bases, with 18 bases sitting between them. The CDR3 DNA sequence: TGTGCCAGCAGTCCAGGCGGCTCGTTCGGCGGGGAGCTGTTTTTT. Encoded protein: CASSPGGSFGGELFF.

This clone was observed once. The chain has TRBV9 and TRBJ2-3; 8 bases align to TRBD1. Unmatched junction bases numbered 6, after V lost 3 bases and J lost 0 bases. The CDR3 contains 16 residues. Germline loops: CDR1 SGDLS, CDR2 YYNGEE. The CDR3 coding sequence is TGTGCCAGCAGCGATCAGGGGGCCCCGAGCACAGATACGCAGTATTTT. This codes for CASSDQGAPSTDTQYF.

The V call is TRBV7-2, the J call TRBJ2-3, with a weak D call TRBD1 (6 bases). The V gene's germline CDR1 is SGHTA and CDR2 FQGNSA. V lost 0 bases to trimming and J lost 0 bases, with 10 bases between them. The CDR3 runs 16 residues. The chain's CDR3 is CASSLAGAGSTDTQYF. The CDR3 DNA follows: TGTGCCAGCAGCTTAGCGGGGGCCGGAAGCACAGATACGCAGTATTTT.

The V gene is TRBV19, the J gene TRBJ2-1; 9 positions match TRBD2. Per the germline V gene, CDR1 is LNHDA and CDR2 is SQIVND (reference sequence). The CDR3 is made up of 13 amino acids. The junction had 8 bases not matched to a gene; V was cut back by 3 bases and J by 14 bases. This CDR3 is CASSMGFQREEFF. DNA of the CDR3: TGTGCCAGTAGTATGGGGTTCCAGCGGGAGGAGTTCTTC.

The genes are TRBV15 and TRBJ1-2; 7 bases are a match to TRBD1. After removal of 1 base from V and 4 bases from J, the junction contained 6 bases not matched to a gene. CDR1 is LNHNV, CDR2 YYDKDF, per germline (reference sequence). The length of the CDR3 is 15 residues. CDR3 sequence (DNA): TGTGCCACCAGCAGAGGAAAACAGGGGACCTATGGCTACACCTTC. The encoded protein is CATSRGKQGTYGYTF.

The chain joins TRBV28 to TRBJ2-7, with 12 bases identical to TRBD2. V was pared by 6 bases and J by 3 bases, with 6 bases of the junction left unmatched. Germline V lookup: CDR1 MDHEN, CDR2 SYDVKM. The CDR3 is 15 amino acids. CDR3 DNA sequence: TGTGCCAGCAGAAAGACTAGCGGGAGAGTCTACGAGCAGTACTTC. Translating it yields CASRKTSGRVYEQYF.

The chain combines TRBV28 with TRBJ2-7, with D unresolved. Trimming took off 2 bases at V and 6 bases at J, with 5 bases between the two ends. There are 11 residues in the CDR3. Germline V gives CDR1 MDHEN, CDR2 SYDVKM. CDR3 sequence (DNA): TGTGCCAGCAGTTTAGGGTTCGAGCAGTACTTC. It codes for CASSLGFEQYF.